A single sample is the source of the 30 T cell receptor beta chains below, sequenced in a study of T-cell reconstitution after alpha-beta-depleted transplantation in children. Using unique molecular identifiers, the investigators prepared the TCRbeta library. Via MiXCR, TCRdb re-called the PCR reads, giving one row per CDR3 protein. This sample yields about 280,000 distinct CDR3 sequences, of which under 14% are seen a single time; about 20% belongs to the top ten. This specimen was peripheral blood, taken 180 days after TCRalphabeta/CD19-depleted stem cell transplant. Receptor source: a male patient aged 2 to 10 who had a stem cell transplant for chronic granulomatous disease, so the T cells may come from the graft donor.

In this sample, this clonotype turned up many times. The gene calls are TRBV4-2 and TRBJ1-5, with 9 bases lining up with TRBD1. The CDR3 has 17 residues. Looked up from germline, CDR1 is LGHNA and CDR2 is YNFKEQ. J lost 3 bases, V lost 0 bases, and 6 bases had no gene match. CDR3 sequence: CASSQDPGQGDNQPQHF. The DNA for the CDR3 is TGTGCCAGCAGCCAAGACCCGGGACAGGGCGACAATCAGCCCCAGCATTTT.

This clonotype came up many times. V gene TRBV29-1 combines with J gene TRBJ1-1; D unresolved. V lost 8 bases to trimming and J lost 4 bases, with 14 bases between them. The CDR3 runs to 12 residues. Germline CDR1 SQVTM, CDR2 ANQGSEA. CDR3 loop: CSFTSSGTEAFF. In DNA form, the CDR3 reads TGCAGCTTCACCTCCTCAGGCACTGAAGCTTTCTTT.

Regarding this clonotype: A much larger clone differs by one base, so this may be a read error. The J gene is TRBJ2-5, the V gene TRBV20-1; D is ambiguous. The CDR3 runs to 13 residues. Trimming took off 4 bases at V and 1 base at J, with 10 bases between the two ends. From germline, CDR1 is DFQATT and CDR2 SNEGSKA (reference sequence). The CDR3 nucleotides are TGCAGTGCTATAAGAGCTGCCCAAGAGACCCAGTACTTC. This sequence encodes CSAIRAAQETQYF.

There are many counts of this clonotype. The chain employs TRBV7-6 and TRBJ2-2, with 7 bases that match TRBD1. From germline, CDR1 is SGHVS and CDR2 FNYEAQ. The CDR3 loop spans 15 amino acids. The V segment lost 0 bases and the J segment 5 bases; nucleotides outside the gene matches: 3. In DNA form, the CDR3 reads TGTGCCAGCAGCTTAGCGACAGGGTGGACCGGGGAGCTGTTTTTT. It codes for CASSLATGWTGELFF.

Points on this clonotype: One base away lies a much larger clone, so this may be a sequencing read error. The CDR3 bases are TGTGCCAGCTGTTACCGGGAGCCCGGGGAGCTGTTTTTT. This encodes CASCYREPGELFF. The chain recombines TRBV6-5 with TRBJ2-2, with D perhaps matching TRBD2 (6 bases). The length of the CDR3 is 13 residues. Looked up from germline, CDR1 is MNHEY and CDR2 is SVGAGI.

In its sample, this clonotype was seen many times. The V and J genes are TRBV5-1 and TRBJ2-1; TRBD2 matches 9 bases. CDR3 length: 16 amino acids. CDR1 SGHRS and CDR2 YFSETQ come from the germline V gene. V shed 0 bases, J shed 6 bases, and the junction held 7 bases outside the gene matches. CDR3 sequence: CASSLVPSGNGNEQFF. The DNA of the CDR3 is TGCGCCAGCAGCTTGGTCCCTAGCGGGAATGGCAATGAGCAGTTCTTC.

This clonotype was seen many times. The chain links TRBV28 to TRBJ2-7, with 8 nucleotides matching TRBD1. CDR1 and CDR2 from the germline V gene are MDHEN and SYDVKM. CDR3 length: 16 amino acids. The V segment lost 2 bases and the J segment 5 bases; nucleotides outside the gene matches: 11. CDR3 residues: CASSLSLRTGTHEQYF. As DNA, the CDR3 is TGTGCCAGCAGTTTAAGTCTCCGGACAGGGACGCACGAGCAGTACTTC.

The sample holds many counts of this clonotype. This rearrangement joins TRBV4-3 to TRBJ2-7; 8 nucleotides line up with TRBD2. Looked up from germline, CDR1 is LGHNA and CDR2 is YSLEER. V lost 2 bases to trimming and J lost 4 bases; unmatched junction nucleotides: 1. This CDR3 region has 13 residues. The CDR3 nucleotides are TGCGCCAGCAGCCAACCGGGGGGGTACGAGCAGTACTTC. Translation gives CASSQPGGYEQYF.

Many counts were recorded for this clonotype. The chain is built from TRBV11-2 and TRBJ2-3; 7 bases align to TRBD2. Germline CDR1 SGHAT, CDR2 FQNNGV. CDR3 length equals 18 residues. The V and J ends lost 4 bases and 0 bases, in that order; junction bases with no gene match: 13. The CDR3 bases are TGTGCCAGCAGCTCCCCGGGAGGACGAAGCATAAGCACAGATACGCAGTATTTT. Its protein is CASSSPGGRSISTDTQYF.

This clonotype has just a few counts. The J gene is TRBJ2-7, the V gene TRBV14; 7 nucleotides align to TRBD2. V was pared by 4 bases and J by 4 bases, with 10 bases of the junction left unmatched. The length of the CDR3 is 15 residues. Germline V gene sequence: CDR1 SGHDN, CDR2 FVKESK. This chain's CDR3 is CASSRGASGSYEQYF. The DNA of the CDR3 is TGTGCCAGCAGCCGCGGGGCTAGCGGTTCGTACGAGCAGTACTTC. The full variable domain, with the rest looked up from reference TRBV14 and TRBJ2-7, is EAGVTQFPSHSVIEKGQTVTLRCDPISGHDNLYWYRRVMGKEIKFLLHFVKESKQDESGMPNNRFLAERTGGTYSTLKVQPAELEDSGVYFCASSRGASGSYEQYFGPGTRLTVT.

Many counts were recorded for this clonotype. This chain uses TRBV3-1 with TRBJ1-5, with D hard to call. This CDR3 is built from 13 residues. In germline, CDR1 is LGHDT, CDR2 YNNKEL (reference sequence). Trimming took 5 bases from V and 4 from J, leaving 9 bases between them. This chain's CDR3 is CASSKGGNQPQHF. CDR3 in DNA: TGTGCCAGCAGCAAGGGCGGGAATCAGCCCCAGCATTTT.

This clonotype was seen repeatedly, ten times or more. The chain couples TRBV3-1 to TRBJ2-3; 10 bases are a match to TRBD2. The germline CDR1 and CDR2 sequences are LGHDT and YNNKEL (reference sequence). This CDR3 has 17 residues. V was pared by 4 bases and J by 5 bases, with 12 bases of the junction left unmatched. The CDR3 loop reads CASSRMTSGSPRDTQYF. DNA for the CDR3: TGTGCCAGCAGCCGGATGACTAGCGGGTCACCCAGAGATACGCAGTATTTT.

Turning to this clonotype: A much larger clone sits a single nucleotide away, making a read error possible. The chain uses TRBV28 and TRBJ2-7, with 7 positions matching TRBD1. This CDR3 contains 15 residues. Germline V CDR1 and CDR2: MDHEN, SYDVKM. As DNA, the CDR3 is TGTGCCAGCCGTTCCTACTGGACAGGCTCCTACGAGCAGCACTTC. Amino acids: CASRSYWTGSYEQHF.

Ten or more counts support this clonotype. The V gene is TRBV5-1, the J gene TRBJ2-7; 9 nucleotides line up with TRBD1. After removal of 4 bases from V and 5 bases from J, the junction contained 10 bases not matched to a gene. Germline CDR1 reads SGHRS; CDR2 reads YFSETQ. This CDR3 comprises 15 residues. CDR3 bases: TGCGCCAGCAGCGGGCCGGACAGGGGTAAAAACGAGCAGTACTTC. It encodes CASSGPDRGKNEQYF. Using reference TRBV5-1 and TRBJ2-7 for the parts outside the CDR3, the full variable domain is KAGVTQTPRYLIKTRGQQVTLSCSPISGHRSVSWYQQTPGQGLQFLFEYFSETQRNKGNFPGRFSGRQFSNSRSEMNVSTLELGDSALYLCASSGPDRGKNEQYFGPGTRLTVT.

This clonotype was recorded at least ten times. V usage is TRBV9 and J usage is TRBJ2-1, with 10 positions matching TRBD2. Losses at the gene ends were 4 bases for V and 0 bases for J; bases not matched to a gene: 13. This CDR3 is built from 19 residues. Germline V gene data show CDR1 as SGDLS and CDR2 as YYNGEE. CDR3 coding DNA: TGTGCCAGCAGCTTTGGACTAGCGGTCAAGAGGAGCTCCTACAATGAGCAGTTCTTC. Translation: CASSFGLAVKRSSYNEQFF.

This clonotype was observed at least ten times. This chain connects TRBV11-1 to TRBJ2-7; weak D call: TRBD1 (6 bases). The CDR3 extends over 13 amino acids. Trimming took 3 bases from V and 4 from J, leaving 10 bases between them. CDR1 is SGHAT and CDR2 is FQDESV in the germline V gene (reference sequence). The CDR3 DNA is TGTGCCAGCAGCTTGGAAACAGGGTACGAGCAGTACTTC. As protein: CASSLETGYEQYF.

This clonotype was recorded at least ten times. The V call is TRBV7-9, the J call TRBJ2-4, with 9 bases fitting TRBD2. The CDR3 is 16 amino acids. Losses at the gene ends were 3 bases for V and 8 bases for J; bases not matched to a gene: 11. The germline V gene has CDR1 SEHNR and CDR2 FQNEAQ (reference sequence). The CDR3 DNA sequence: TGTGCCAGCAGCTTCCTTCGTGCGGGAGGGCTACACATTCAGTACTTC. As protein: CASSFLRAGGLHIQYF.

This clonotype was seen at least ten times. The chain couples TRBV12-3 or TRBV12-4 to TRBJ1-4, with a weak D call TRBD1 (6 bases). The CDR3 runs 16 residues. V was trimmed by 4 bases and J by 7 bases, leaving 19 bases between them. For the CDR3, the DNA is TGTGCCAGCAGTTCCCAGGGTGTGGGGGCGGGTGAAAAACTGTTTTTT. Residues: CASSSQGVGAGEKLFF.

This clonotype was seen many times. The rearrangement links TRBV18 to TRBJ2-7; TRBD1 might be the D (5 bases). Germline CDR1 and CDR2: KGHSH and LQKENI. CDR3 length: 15 amino acids. V gave up 0 bases and J gave up 3 bases, with 12 bases separating them. The CDR3 loop is CASSPPSGKGYEQYF. CDR3 nucleotides: TGTGCCAGCTCACCACCTTCAGGGAAAGGCTACGAGCAGTACTTC.

The chain couples TRBV19 to TRBJ1-1; D is unresolved. The CDR3 sequence is 16 residues long. Germline CDR1 reads LNHDA; CDR2 reads SQIVND (reference sequence). The V end lost 7 bases, the J end lost 2 bases, and 20 bases lay between the germline ends. The CDR3 DNA reads TGTGCCAGTAAAGGGTCCGGAGGCAGAGTAAACACTGAAGCTTTCTTT. Translation gives CASKGSGGRVNTEAFF. Supplemented by reference TRBV19 and TRBJ1-1, the full variable domain reads DGGITQSPKYLFRKEGQNVTLSCEQNLNHDAMYWYRQDPGQGLRLIYYSQIVNDFQKGDIAEGYSVSREKKESFPLTVTSAQKNPTAFYLCASKGSGGRVNTEAFFGQGTRLTVV.

This clonotype was detected many times. V and J are TRBV28 and TRBJ1-1, with no clear D. Germline CDR1 is MDHEN and CDR2 is SYDVKM. CDR3 length: 15 residues. With 7 bases removed from V and 3 bases from J, the gap between germline ends came to 18 bases. CDR3 sequence (DNA): TGTGCCAGCACACCACGGGATTTGAGACACACTGAAGCTTTCTTT. This codes for CASTPRDLRHTEAFF.

Ten or more counts support this clonotype. The chain uses TRBV20-1 and TRBJ2-3; 13 nucleotides align to TRBD2. The CDR3 length is 17 residues. Germline V gene sequence: CDR1 DFQATT, CDR2 SNEGSKA (reference sequence). Trimming took 0 bases from V and 2 from J; bases not matched to a gene: 5. The CDR3 coding sequence is TGCAGTGCTAGAGAGCCTGGACTAGCGGGGGTCACAGATACGCAGTATTTT. Amino acids: CSAREPGLAGVTDTQYF.

The chain recombines TRBV4-3 with TRBJ2-1; tentatively, D is TRBD2 (6 bases). The CDR3 is 18 amino acids. V lost 3 bases, J lost 7 bases, and 25 bases lay in between. Germline V CDR1 and CDR2: LGHNA, YSLEER. Written as DNA, the CDR3 is TGCGCCAGCAGCCACAAAGCTCCAGCCGTAGCGGTCGATAATGAGCAGTTCTTC. Amino acids: CASSHKAPAVAVDNEQFF.

This clonotype was recorded many times. V and J are TRBV29-1 and TRBJ2-7; 10 nucleotides agree with TRBD1. The CDR3 consists of 13 residues. Trimming cost V 7 bases and J 2 bases; bases outside gene matches: 5. Germline CDR1 SQVTM, CDR2 ANQGSEA. The CDR3 DNA reads TGCAGCGCTAGACAGGGGGCAACCTACGAGCAGTACTTC. Translated: CSARQGATYEQYF.

This clonotype has a count of ten or more. V usage is TRBV7-2 and J usage is TRBJ2-7, with 10 bases aligning to TRBD2. The CDR3 is 16 residues long. V lost 1 base to trimming and J lost 7 bases; unmatched junction nucleotides: 10. The germline V gene encodes CDR1 SGHTA and CDR2 FQGNSA. This chain's CDR3 is CASSLGSSGGAREQYF. As DNA, the CDR3 is TGTGCCAGCAGCTTAGGATCCAGCGGGGGGGCTAGGGAGCAGTACTTC.

Points on this clonotype: This may be a read error: a much more frequent sequence differs by one nucleotide. Here the CDR3 omits its conserved ending phenylalanine or tryptophan, so a read error is the likely source. In DNA form, the CDR3 reads TGCAGCGTCGTGGGACAGGTGGTAAATGAGCAGTTCTTA. Translated, it gives CSVVGQVVNEQFL. This sequence joins TRBV29-1 and TRBJ2-1, with 8 positions matching TRBD1. This CDR3 spans 13 amino acids. CDR1 SQVTM and CDR2 ANQGSEA come from the germline V gene. The J segment lost 7 bases and the V segment lost 6 bases, leaving 8 bases of the junction unmatched.

In its sample, this clonotype was seen many times. The V call is TRBV28, the J call TRBJ2-5, with TRBD1 identical over 8 bases. Unmatched junction bases numbered 8, after V lost 4 bases and J lost 4 bases. The CDR3 has 15 amino acids. Germline loops: CDR1 MDHEN, CDR2 SYDVKM. CDR3 coding DNA: TGTGCCAGCAGTTGGAGGCAGGGGGCGGGAGAGACCCAGTACTTC. Encoded protein: CASSWRQGAGETQYF. The complete variable domain, with remaining parts taken from reference TRBV28 and TRBJ2-5, reads DVKVTQSSRYLVKRTGEKVFLECVQDMDHENMFWYRQDPGLGLRLIYFSYDVKMKEKGDIPEGYSVSREKKERFSLILESASTNQTSMYLCASSWRQGAGETQYFGPGTRLLVL.

There are many counts of this clonotype. V gene TRBV4-3 combines with J gene TRBJ1-1; D might be TRBD1 (6 bases). There are 13 residues in the CDR3. Trimming cost V 3 bases and J 8 bases, with 13 bases left between them. Germline V gene data show CDR1 as LGHNA and CDR2 as YSLEER. The CDR3 is CASSHLVGTEAFF. Written as DNA, the CDR3 is TGCGCCAGCAGCCATCTGGTAGGGACAGAAGCTTTCTTT.

The V gene is TRBV12-3 or TRBV12-4, the J gene TRBJ1-1; tentatively, D is TRBD1 (6 bases). CDR3 length: 13 residues. V lost 3 bases, J lost 5 bases, and 10 bases lay in between. CDR3 in DNA: TGTGCCAGCAGTTTTTTTCAGGGGACTGAAGCTTTCTTT. The encoded protein is CASSFFQGTEAFF.

This clonotype was counted ten times or more. This chain joins TRBV29-1 and TRBJ1-5; 7 positions agree with TRBD1. There are 13 residues in the CDR3. Germline CDR1 SQVTM, CDR2 ANQGSEA. Trimming cost V 7 bases and J 1 base; bases outside gene matches: 4. The CDR3 is CSAQGGSNQPQHF. DNA for the CDR3: TGCAGCGCCCAGGGGGGCAGCAATCAGCCCCAGCATTTT.